This entry concerns a single TCR beta chain. The data were obtained in a study of shared clonotypes between healthy human individuals. The input for sorted-subset replicate PCRs was around 0.2 ug DNA, approximately 30,000 T cell genomes. Assay used: immunoSEQ multiplex PCR; TCRdb lists only in-frame clones, some missing. Found here are approximately 600,000 clones, approximately 95% of them singletons; the top ten hold approximately 0.11%. V trimming: 5 bases; J trimming: 2 bases; junction bases outside the gene matches: 6. The CDR3 consists of 14 residues. Germline CDR1 and CDR2: LNHDA and SQIVND (reference sequence). CD8 cells regarded as naive lacked CD45RO, were positively chosen for CCR7, and omitted terminally differentiated effector memory CD45RA+ cells.

The clonotype was recovered from a young woman in good health. Sequences were obtained from naive CD8+ T cells sorted from blood. The chain is built from TRBV19 and TRBJ2-7; TRBD1 matches 7 bases. CDR3 in DNA: TGTGCCAGTAGTCCGGCGACAGGGCCCTACGAGCAGTACTTC. Translating it yields CASSPATGPYEQYF.